Given below is one TCR beta chain in context. V lost 6 bases and J lost 2; bases outside the gene matches: 13. The V gene's germline CDR1 is SQVTM and CDR2 ANQGSEA. The CDR3 is 16 amino acids. This sample was taken from a study of shared clonotypes between healthy human individuals. The donors, all of them Caucasian adults, lived in Nashville, Tennessee. Deep was the level at which the assay was run. Authors' methods: As immunoSEQ supplied junction-only sequences (without quality scores), filtering differed. Profiled with immunoSEQ multiplex PCR; TCRdb holds only in-frame clones, not every one. The DNA gave D and trimming, while V, J and clone size come from that table. The repertoire holds over 850,000 clones, with approximately 80% as singletons.

The source is a man aged 18 to 30 in good health. Some clones in this sample may be carry-over from other donors' samples. Sequences were obtained from memory CD4+ T cells from PBMCs. The subset is: CD45RA-negative fraction. The rearrangement links TRBV29-1 to TRBJ2-1, with 7 nucleotides matching TRBD2. The DNA of the CDR3 is TGCAGCGTCGTACTATCGGGAGCGGGAACCTACAATGAGCAGTTCTTC. This sequence encodes CSVVLSGAGTYNEQFF.